Below, 13 T cell receptor beta chains from the same sample are listed, as sequenced in a study of neurological immune-mediated disorders. TCRdb passed the 5' RACE reads through MiXCR, listing each CDR3 protein once. The sample holds approximately 27,000 distinct CDR3 sequences, roughly 23% seen once. The sample consisted of CD4+ T cells from blood. The receptors originated from a man between 50 and 59 years old with HTLV-1-associated myelopathy (HAM/TSP).

This clonotype showed up many times. The rearrangement uses TRBV11-2 and TRBJ2-3; D is uncertain. Looked up from germline, CDR1 is SGHAT and CDR2 is FQNNGV. Trimming left V 7 bases short and J 0 bases short, with 5 bases between. The CDR3 consists of 12 residues. As DNA, the CDR3 is TGTGCCAGCACTCCTAGCACAGATACGCAGTATTTT. Translation gives CASTPSTDTQYF.

This clonotype was seen repeatedly, ten times or more. This sequence joins TRBV5-1 and TRBJ2-1; D may match TRBD1 or TRBD2 (6 bases each). Trimming stripped 2 bases from V and 2 bases from J, with 11 bases between. CDR3 length: 15 amino acids. Germline V CDR1 and CDR2: SGHRS, YFSETQ. The CDR3 region is CASSLGGSTYNEQFF. CDR3 in DNA: TGCGCCAGCAGCTTAGGGGGGAGCACCTACAATGAGCAGTTCTTC.

The chain combines TRBV20-1 with TRBJ1-3; D ambiguous. Germline V gene lookup returns CDR1 DFQATT and CDR2 SNEGSKA (reference sequence). CDR3 length: 14 amino acids. V lost 0 bases and J lost 3, with 9 bases in between. The CDR3 DNA follows: TGCAGTGCTAGAGATGAAGGGAGTGGAAACACCATATATTTT. As protein: CSARDEGSGNTIYF.

This clonotype was observed a few times. This rearrangement joins TRBV20-1 to TRBJ2-7; D unresolved. Per the germline V gene, CDR1 is DFQATT and CDR2 is SNEGSKA (reference sequence). This CDR3 contains 14 residues. The V end lost 1 base, the J end lost 7 bases, and 17 bases lay between the germline ends. DNA of the CDR3: TGCAGTGCTAGAGGTTCCGGACCCTTCGGGGAGCAGTACTTC. It specifies CSARGSGPFGEQYF.

This clonotype was picked up many times. The CDR3 loop is CASSTSTGGSDEKLFF. The CDR3 DNA is TGTGCCAGCAGCACCTCTACAGGGGGAAGCGATGAAAAACTGTTTTTT. V usage is TRBV3-1 and J usage is TRBJ1-4, with 8 nucleotides matching TRBD1. Germline CDR1 and CDR2: LGHDT and YNNKEL (reference sequence). The CDR3 extends over 16 amino acids. The ends lost 5 bases at V and 6 bases at J; junction bases unmatched: 11.

This clonotype was recorded many times. J is TRBJ1-5 and V is TRBV25-1; TRBD1 is a possible D gene (5 bases). Trimming pared 3 bases from V and 0 bases from J, leaving 9 bases between. The CDR3 totals 15 residues. Looked up from germline, CDR1 is MGHDK and CDR2 is SYGVNS. DNA of the CDR3: TGTGCCAGCAGTGAGGGGCAGGTTAGCAATCAGCCCCAGCATTTT. It specifies CASSEGQVSNQPQHF.

This clonotype was counted ten times or more. V usage is TRBV11-3 and J usage is TRBJ2-1; D possibly corresponds to TRBD2 (7 bases). The ends were cut back, 1 base at V and 5 bases at J, with 15 bases in the middle. The length of the CDR3 is 16 residues. Germline values: CDR1 SGHNT, CDR2 YENEEA. The CDR3: CASSLGGRDYHNEQFF. CDR3 bases: TGTGCCAGCAGCTTAGGGGGGCGGGACTACCACAATGAGCAGTTCTTC.

This clonotype was seen repeatedly, ten times or more. V gene TRBV18 combines with J gene TRBJ2-5, with no clear D. Germline CDR1 reads KGHSH; CDR2 reads LQKENI. This CDR3 has 10 amino acids. Trimming removed 5 bases from V and 4 bases from J, with 2 bases in between. In DNA, the CDR3 is TGTGCCAGCTCAAGAGAGACCCAGTACTTC. Translated, it gives CASSRETQYF.

This clonotype was counted ten times or more. The chain uses TRBV14 and TRBJ2-6; 11 bases are a match to TRBD1. The trim removed 4 bases at V and 0 bases at J, leaving 5 bases unmatched. CDR1 is SGHDN, CDR2 FVKESK, per germline. The CDR3 has 18 amino acids. This chain's CDR3 is CASSLWTGGYSGANVLTF. The CDR3 DNA reads as TGTGCCAGCAGCCTTTGGACAGGGGGCTACTCTGGGGCCAACGTCCTGACTTTC.

This clonotype was detected many times. The chain links TRBV19 to TRBJ2-3; 7 bases align to TRBD1. Looked up from germline, CDR1 is LNHDA and CDR2 is SQIVND (reference sequence). This CDR3 spans 14 amino acids. V lost 6 bases, J lost 1 base, and 4 bases stayed unmatched. This CDR3 is CASRKGAGTDTQYF. CDR3 DNA sequence: TGTGCCAGTAGAAAGGGGGCGGGCACAGATACGCAGTATTTT.

V is TRBV7-9 and J is TRBJ2-2; weak D call: TRBD1 (5 bases). The CDR3 is 14 amino acids. Trimming cost V 1 base and J 4 bases, with 7 bases left between them. The germline V gene encodes CDR1 SEHNR and CDR2 FQNEAQ (reference sequence). As DNA, the CDR3 is TGTGCCAGCAGCTTAGACAGGCGCACCGGGGAGCTGTTTTTT. It specifies CASSLDRRTGELFF.

V and J are TRBV2 and TRBJ2-3, with TRBD2 matching 7 bases. Germline V gives CDR1 SNHLY, CDR2 FYNNEI. The CDR3 has 16 residues. V shed 7 bases and J 2 bases; nucleotides not matched to a gene: 12. CDR3 amino acids: CASKRTGLVSTDTQYF. In nucleotides, the CDR3 is TGTGCCAGCAAGCGTACCGGACTAGTCTCCACAGATACGCAGTATTTT.

This clonotype was detected ten times or more. This chain connects TRBV12-3 or TRBV12-4 to TRBJ1-5; TRBD1 might be the D (5 bases). The CDR3 loop spans 13 amino acids. The V end lost 3 bases, the J end lost 3 bases, and 6 bases lay between the germline ends. CDR3 in DNA: TGTGCCAGCAGTTTGACAGACAATCAGCCCCAGCATTTT. Its translation is CASSLTDNQPQHF.